The entry that follows covers one T cell receptor beta chain sequence. Its antigen is undetermined. Investigators amplified TCR beta CDR3 regions from RNA transcripts. The first round was an RT-PCR with HTBI primers, and the second round was a multiplex PCR. TCRdb processed the multiplex PCR reads anew with MiXCR; each CDR3 protein has one entry. This table holds 200,000 to 250,000 distinct CDR3 sequences, around 28% found once. The sample is drawn from a study of Graves' ophthalmopathy and Graves' hyperthyroidism. Across the whole study: Peripheral blood samples were taken at initial diagnosis, before any treatment. Study-wide points: Between ophthalmopathy and stable hyperthyroidism, a 13-signature model drew a separation with just over 85% sensitivity and roughly 78% specificity.

This CDR3 region has 14 residues. Trimming took off 5 bases at V and 3 bases at J, with 14 bases between the two ends. Germline V gene lookup returns CDR1 MNHNS and CDR2 SASEGT. This receptor was obtained from a man aged 50-60 years with Graves' ophthalmopathy. Sequenced input: peripheral blood. This chain joins TRBV6-1 and TRBJ2-7; D unresolved. CDR3 protein: CASSRNQEVYEQYF. CDR3 bases: TGTGCCAGCAGTCGAAATCAAGAGGTCTACGAGCAGTACTTC.